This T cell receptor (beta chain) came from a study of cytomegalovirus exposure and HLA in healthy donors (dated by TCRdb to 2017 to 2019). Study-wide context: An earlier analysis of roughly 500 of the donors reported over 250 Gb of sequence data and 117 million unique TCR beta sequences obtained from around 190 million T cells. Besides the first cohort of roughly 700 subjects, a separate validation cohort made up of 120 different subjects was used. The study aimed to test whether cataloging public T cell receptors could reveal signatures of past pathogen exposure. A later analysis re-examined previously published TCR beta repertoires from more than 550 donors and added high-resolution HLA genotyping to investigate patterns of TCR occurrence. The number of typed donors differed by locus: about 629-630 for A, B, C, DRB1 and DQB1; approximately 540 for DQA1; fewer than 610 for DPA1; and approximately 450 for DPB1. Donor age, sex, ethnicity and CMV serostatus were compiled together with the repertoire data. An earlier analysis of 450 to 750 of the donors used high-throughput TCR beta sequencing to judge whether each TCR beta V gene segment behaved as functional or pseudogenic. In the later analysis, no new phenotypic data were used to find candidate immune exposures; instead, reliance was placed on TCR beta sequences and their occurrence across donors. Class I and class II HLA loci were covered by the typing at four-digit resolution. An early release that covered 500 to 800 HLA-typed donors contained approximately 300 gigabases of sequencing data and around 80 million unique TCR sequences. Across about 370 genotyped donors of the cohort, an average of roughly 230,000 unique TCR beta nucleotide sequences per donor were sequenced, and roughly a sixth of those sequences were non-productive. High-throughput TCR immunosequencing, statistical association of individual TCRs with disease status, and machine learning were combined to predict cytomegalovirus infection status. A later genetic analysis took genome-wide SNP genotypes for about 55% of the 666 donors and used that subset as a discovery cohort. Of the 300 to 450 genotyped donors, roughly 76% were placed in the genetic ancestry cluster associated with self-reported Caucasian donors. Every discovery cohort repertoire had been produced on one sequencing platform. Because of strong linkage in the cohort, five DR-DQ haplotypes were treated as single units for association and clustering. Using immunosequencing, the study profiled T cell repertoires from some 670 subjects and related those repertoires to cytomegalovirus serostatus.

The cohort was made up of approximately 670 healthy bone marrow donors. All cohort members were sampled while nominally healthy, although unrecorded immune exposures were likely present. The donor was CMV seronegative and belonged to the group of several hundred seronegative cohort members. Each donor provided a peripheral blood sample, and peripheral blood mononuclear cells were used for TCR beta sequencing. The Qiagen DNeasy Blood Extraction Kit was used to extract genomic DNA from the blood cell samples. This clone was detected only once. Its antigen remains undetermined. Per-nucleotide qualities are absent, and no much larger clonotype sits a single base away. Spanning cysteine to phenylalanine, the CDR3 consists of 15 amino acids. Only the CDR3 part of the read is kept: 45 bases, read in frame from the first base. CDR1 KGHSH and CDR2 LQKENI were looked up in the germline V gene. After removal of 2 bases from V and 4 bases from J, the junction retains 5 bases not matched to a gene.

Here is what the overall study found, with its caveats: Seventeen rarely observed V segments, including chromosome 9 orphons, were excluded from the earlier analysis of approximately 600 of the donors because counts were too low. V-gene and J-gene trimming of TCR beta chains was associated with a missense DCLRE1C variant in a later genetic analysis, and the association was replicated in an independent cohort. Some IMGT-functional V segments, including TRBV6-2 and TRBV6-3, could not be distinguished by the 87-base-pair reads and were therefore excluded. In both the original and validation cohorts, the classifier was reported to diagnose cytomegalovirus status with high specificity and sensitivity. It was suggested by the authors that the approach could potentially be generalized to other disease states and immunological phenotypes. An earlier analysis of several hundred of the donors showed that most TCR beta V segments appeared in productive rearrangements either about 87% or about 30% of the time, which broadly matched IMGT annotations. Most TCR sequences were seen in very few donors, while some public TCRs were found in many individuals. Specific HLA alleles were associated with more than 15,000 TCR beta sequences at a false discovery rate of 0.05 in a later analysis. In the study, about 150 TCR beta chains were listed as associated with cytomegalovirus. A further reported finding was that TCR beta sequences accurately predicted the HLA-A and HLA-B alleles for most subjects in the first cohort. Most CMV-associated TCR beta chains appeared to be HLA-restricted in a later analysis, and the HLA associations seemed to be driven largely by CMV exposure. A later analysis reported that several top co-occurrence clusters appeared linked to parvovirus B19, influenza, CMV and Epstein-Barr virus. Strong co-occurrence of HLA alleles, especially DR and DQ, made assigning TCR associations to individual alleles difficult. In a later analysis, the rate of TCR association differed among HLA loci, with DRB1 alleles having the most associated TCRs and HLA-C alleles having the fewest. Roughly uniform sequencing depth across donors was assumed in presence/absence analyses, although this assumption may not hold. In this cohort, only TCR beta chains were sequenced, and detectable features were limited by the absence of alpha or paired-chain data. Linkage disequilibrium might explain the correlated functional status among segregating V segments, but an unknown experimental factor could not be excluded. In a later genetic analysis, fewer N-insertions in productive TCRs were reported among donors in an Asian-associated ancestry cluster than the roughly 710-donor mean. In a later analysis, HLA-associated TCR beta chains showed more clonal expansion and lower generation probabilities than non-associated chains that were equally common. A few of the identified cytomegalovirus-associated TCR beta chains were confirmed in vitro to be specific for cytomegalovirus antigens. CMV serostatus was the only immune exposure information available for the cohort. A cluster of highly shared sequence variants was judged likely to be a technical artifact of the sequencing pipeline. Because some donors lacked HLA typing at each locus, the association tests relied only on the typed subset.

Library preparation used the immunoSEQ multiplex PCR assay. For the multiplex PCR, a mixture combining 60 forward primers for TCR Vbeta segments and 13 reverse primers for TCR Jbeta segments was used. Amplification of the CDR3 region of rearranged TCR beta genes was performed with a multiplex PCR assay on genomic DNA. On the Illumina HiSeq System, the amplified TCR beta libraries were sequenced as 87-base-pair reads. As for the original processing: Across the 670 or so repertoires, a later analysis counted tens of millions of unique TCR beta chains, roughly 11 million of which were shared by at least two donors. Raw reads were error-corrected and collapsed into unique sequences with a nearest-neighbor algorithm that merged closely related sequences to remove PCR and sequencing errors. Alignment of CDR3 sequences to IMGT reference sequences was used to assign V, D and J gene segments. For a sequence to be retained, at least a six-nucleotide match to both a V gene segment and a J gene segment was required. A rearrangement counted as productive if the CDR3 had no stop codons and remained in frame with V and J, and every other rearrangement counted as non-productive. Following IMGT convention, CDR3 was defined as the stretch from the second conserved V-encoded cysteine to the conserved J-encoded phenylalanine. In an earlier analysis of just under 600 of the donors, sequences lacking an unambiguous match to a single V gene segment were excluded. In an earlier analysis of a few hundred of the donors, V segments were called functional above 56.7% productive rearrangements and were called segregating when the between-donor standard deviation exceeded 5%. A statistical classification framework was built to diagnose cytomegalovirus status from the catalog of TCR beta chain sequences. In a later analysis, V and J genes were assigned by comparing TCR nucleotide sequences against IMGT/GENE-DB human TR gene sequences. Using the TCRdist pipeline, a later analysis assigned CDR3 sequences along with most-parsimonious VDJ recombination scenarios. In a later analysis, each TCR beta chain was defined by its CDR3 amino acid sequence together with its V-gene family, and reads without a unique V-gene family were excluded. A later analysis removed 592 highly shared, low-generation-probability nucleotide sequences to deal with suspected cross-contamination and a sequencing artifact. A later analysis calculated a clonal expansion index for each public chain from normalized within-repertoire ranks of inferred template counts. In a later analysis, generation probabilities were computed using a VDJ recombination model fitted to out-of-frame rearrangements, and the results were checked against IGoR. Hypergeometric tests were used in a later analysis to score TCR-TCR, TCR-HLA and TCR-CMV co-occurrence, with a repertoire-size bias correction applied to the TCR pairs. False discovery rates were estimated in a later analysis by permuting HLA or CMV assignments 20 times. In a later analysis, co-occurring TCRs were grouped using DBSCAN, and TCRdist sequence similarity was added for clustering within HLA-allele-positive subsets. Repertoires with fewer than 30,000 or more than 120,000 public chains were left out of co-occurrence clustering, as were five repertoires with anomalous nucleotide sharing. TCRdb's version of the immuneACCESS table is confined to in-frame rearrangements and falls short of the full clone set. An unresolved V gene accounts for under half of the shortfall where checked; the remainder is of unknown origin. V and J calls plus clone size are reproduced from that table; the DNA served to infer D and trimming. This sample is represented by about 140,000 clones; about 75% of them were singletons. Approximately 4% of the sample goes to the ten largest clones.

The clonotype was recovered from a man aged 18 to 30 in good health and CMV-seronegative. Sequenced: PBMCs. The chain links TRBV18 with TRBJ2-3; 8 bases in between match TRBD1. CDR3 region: CASSPSPQGADTQYF. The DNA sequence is TGTGCCAGCTCACCAAGCCCACAGGGGGCAGATACGCAGTATTTT. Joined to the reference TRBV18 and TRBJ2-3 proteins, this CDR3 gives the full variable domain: NAGVMQNPRHLVRRRGQEARLRCSPMKGHSHVYWYRQLPEEGLKFMVYLQKENIIDESGMPKERFSAEFPKEGPSILRIQQVVRGDSAAYFCASSPSPQGADTQYFGPGTRLTVL.